What follows is one T cell receptor (beta chain) and its context. Using immunoSEQ multiplex PCR, the repertoire was profiled, and TCRdb retains in-frame clones only, with some absent. This table holds approximately 300,000 clones, 85% to 90% found once. CDR3 length equals 16 residues. Trimming removed 3 bases at V and 4 bases at J, with 16 bases between. The germline CDR1 and CDR2 sequences are KGHSH and LQKENI. This sample was included in a study of blood T cell repertoires in COVID-19. V is TRBV18 and J is TRBJ2-1, with a possible D match to TRBD2 (5 bases). The TCR sequence derives from a woman in her forties with COVID-19, enrolled during active disease. The sample taken for sequencing was peripheral blood. In DNA form, the CDR3 reads TGTGCCAGCTCACCTTCTGAGCGGATCCGGTACAATGAGCAGTTCTTC. This sequence encodes CASSPSERIRYNEQFF.